The 11 T cell receptor beta chains given below trace back to one sample, sequenced in a study of shared clonotypes between healthy human individuals. Sequencing used immunoSEQ multiplex PCR; TCRdb keeps in-frame clones, though not all of them. The sample includes about 110,000 clones, about 67% of them seen just once. The sequenced material came from memory CD8+ T cells sorted from blood. Subset specified: CD45RO+ cells pooled with CCR7-negative TemRA cells. The origin of the receptors is a woman aged 30 to 39 in good health.

A single count supports this clone. The V call is TRBV5-1, the J call TRBJ2-5, with D unresolved. V was cut by 1 base and J by 3 bases, with 4 bases left in between. In germline, CDR1 is SGHRS, CDR2 YFSETQ. This CDR3 has 12 amino acids. Written as DNA, the CDR3 is TGCGCCAGCAGCTTGCAGGAAGAGACCCAGTACTTC. Protein sequence: CASSLQEETQYF.

This clone was recorded at least ten times. This sequence joins TRBV6-5 and TRBJ2-7; D unresolved. The CDR3 spans 14 residues. Deletions cut 5 bases from V and 6 bases from J, with 17 bases between. The germline V gene has CDR1 MNHEY and CDR2 SVGAGI. The CDR3 is CASSPSGPLVEQYF. In nucleotides, the CDR3 is TGTGCCAGCAGTCCATCCGGGCCTTTAGTCGAGCAGTACTTC.

V gene TRBV9 combines with J gene TRBJ1-1; D may be TRBD1 (5 bases). Germline-derived CDR1 and CDR2 are SGDLS and YYNGEE. The CDR3 contains 15 residues. Trimming shortened V by 4 bases and J by 1 base, and 14 bases separated the two germline ends. The CDR3 loop is CASSPRGSGNTEAFF. The CDR3, as DNA: TGTGCCAGCAGCCCTAGGGGAAGTGGGAACACTGAAGCTTTCTTT.

This clone occurred a few times. Other nucleotide sequences in the sample specify the same CDR3. The chain carries TRBV7-9 and TRBJ2-1, with D tentatively TRBD2 (5 bases). Germline V gene data show CDR1 as SEHNR and CDR2 as FQNEAQ (reference sequence). The length of the CDR3 is 16 residues. The V end lost 5 bases, the J end lost 0 bases, and 14 bases lay between the germline ends. The CDR3 nucleotides are TGTGCCAGCAGCCCCCGCGGTGGGAGCTCCTACAATGAGCAGTTCTTC. Translating it yields CASSPRGGSSYNEQFF.

V gene TRBV29-1 combines with J gene TRBJ2-7; D remains unclear. V dropped 3 bases and J dropped 5 bases, with 8 bases sitting between them. CDR1 and CDR2 (germline): SQVTM, ANQGSEA. The CDR3 has 11 amino acids. Here the CDR3 DNA reads TGCAGCGTTGAGTGGAGCCACGAGCAGTACTTC. Translation: CSVEWSHEQYF.

This chain's CDR3 is CASSLRADQPQHF. The CDR3, as DNA: TGTGCCAGCTCCCTCAGAGCAGATCAGCCCCAGCATTTT. The chain employs TRBV27 and TRBJ1-5; D remains unclear. From germline, CDR1 is MNHEY and CDR2 SMNVEV (reference sequence). This CDR3 comprises 13 residues. Trimming took off 8 bases at V and 5 bases at J, with 13 bases between the two ends.

The chain couples TRBV21-1 to TRBJ2-7. TRBV21-1 is a pseudogene locus. The CDR3 has 10 residues. The CDR3 reads CATTLGEQYF. The CDR3 bases are TGTGCCACCACACTTGGCGAGCAGTACTTC.

The chain couples TRBV10-1 to TRBJ2-3; no clear D gene. Trimming pared 2 bases from V and 2 bases from J, leaving 5 bases between. The length of the CDR3 is 13 residues. The germline gives CDR1 WNHNN, CDR2 SYGVQD (reference sequence). CDR3 sequence: CASSETATDTQYF. The CDR3 bases are TGCGCCAGCAGTGAGACAGCCACAGATACGCAGTATTTT.

The chain carries TRBV10-3 and TRBJ2-7; a weak D match, TRBD2 (5 bases). The CDR3 contains 13 residues. Germline V gene data show CDR1 as ENHRY and CDR2 as SYGVKD. Deletions cut 10 bases from V and 4 bases from J, with 17 bases between. The CDR3 sequence is CATQADLLYEQYF. CDR3 bases: TGTGCCACCCAAGCGGACCTGTTGTACGAGCAGTACTTC.

The J gene is TRBJ1-5, the V gene TRBV30, with TRBD1 matching 7 bases. V shed 3 bases and J 5 bases; nucleotides not matched to a gene: 7. CDR3 length: 14 residues. The V gene's germline CDR1 is GTSNPN and CDR2 SVGIG (reference sequence). The CDR3 here is CAWSHRGLHQPQHF. The CDR3, as DNA: TGTGCCTGGAGCCACAGGGGTTTGCATCAGCCCCAGCATTTT.

This chain uses TRBV11-2 with TRBJ2-3; 7 bases are a match to TRBD2. With 5 bases clipped from V and 4 bases from J, the junction kept 12 bases outside the gene matches. This CDR3 is 16 amino acids long. Germline-derived CDR1 and CDR2 are SGHAT and FQNNGV. CDR3 protein: CASSQGGGSGADTQYF. CDR3 nucleotides: TGTGCCAGCAGCCAAGGTGGCGGGAGCGGCGCAGATACGCAGTATTTT.